The T cell receptor (beta chain) described here comes from a study of radiotherapy plus CTLA-4 blockade in lung cancer. About the research overall: Overall, around 19% of patients showed an objective response, while 31% attained disease control.

Germline trimming cut 2 bases from V and 2 bases from J; bases unmatched to any gene: 5. The CDR3 loop spans 16 amino acids. Germline V gives CDR1 MNHEY, CDR2 SMNVEV (reference sequence). Study observations and caveats: Tumor-origin TCR clones grew in blood after radiotherapy plus ipilimumab.

Libraries were prepared by immunoSEQ multiplex PCR; TCRdb keeps only in-frame clonotypes and omits some of them. The sample consists of tens of thousands of clones, approximately 66% of them appearing once. The study treated chemo-refractory metastatic non-small-cell lung cancer patients with focal radiation plus ipilimumab CTLA-4 blockade. Details on this clone: As yet, its antigen is unknown.

The gene calls are TRBV27 and TRBJ1-1, with 10 bases matching TRBD1. This sample comprised peripheral blood, obtained from a patient treated with radiotherapy plus ipilimumab. The TCR sequence derives from a human donor with non-small cell lung cancer who had stable disease on radiotherapy plus ipilimumab. This chain's CDR3 is CASSLGTGEGNTEAFF. The CDR3 nucleotides are TGTGCCAGCAGTTTAGGGACAGGGGAGGGTAACACTGAAGCTTTCTTT.